Listed below are T cell receptor beta chains from one sample, sequenced in a study of cytomegalovirus exposure and HLA in healthy donors. Generated by immunoSEQ multiplex PCR, the TCRdb table keeps only in-frame clones and is missing some. The sample carries about 170,000 clones, approximately 96% recorded once. The specimen sequenced was PBMCs. These receptors originate from a woman between 18 and 29 years old in good health and CMV-seronegative. Both conserved end residues are part of each CDR3. A D gene is named only where the DNA matches it firmly. For some rows the clone size is stated as once, few or many, or as a class when expanded; others skip it.

J gene | D gene | V gene | clone size | CDR3 protein | CDR3 DNA
TRBJ1-6 | TRBD1 | TRBV10-3 | - | CAIQWDSSYNSPLHF | TGTGCCATTCAATGGGACAGCTCCTATAATTCACCCCTCCACTTT
TRBJ2-7 | - | TRBV10-3 | - | CAISEDRSYEQYF | TGTGCCATCAGTGAGGACAGGAGCTACGAGCAGTACTTC
TRBJ2-1 | - | TRBV6-1 | - | CASSDYSNEQFF | TGTGCCAGCAGTGATTACAGCAATGAGCAGTTCTTC
TRBJ2-1 | TRBD2 | TRBV2 | - | CASSETSGGGGYNEQFF | TGTGCCAGCAGTGAAACATCGGGCGGGGGGGGTTACAATGAGCAGTTCTTC
TRBJ1-2 | - | TRBV7-9 | - | CASSHRTNYGGNYGYTF | TGTGCCAGCAGCCACCGAACGAACTATGGCGGAAACTATGGCTACACCTTC
TRBJ2-3 | - | TRBV27 | - | CASSLISVGTDTQYF | TGTGCCAGCAGTTTAATCTCAGTGGGCACAGATACGCAGTATTTT
TRBJ1-1 | TRBD1 | TRBV5-5 | - | CASSTLGQKNTEAFF | TGTGCCAGCAGCACCCTGGGACAGAAGAACACTGAAGCTTTCTTT
TRBJ1-2 | - | TRBV19 | few | CATKAGDYGYTF | TGTGCCACCAAGGCAGGGGACTATGGCTACACCTTC
TRBJ2-1 | TRBD1 | TRBV15 | few | CATGTGGTEQFF | TGTGCCACCGGGACAGGGGGCACTGAGCAGTTCTTC
TRBJ1-4 | - | TRBV28 | - | CASSLRPTGLEKLFF | TGTGCCAGCAGTTTACGCCCGACAGGCTTGGAAAAACTGTTTTTT
TRBJ2-7 | TRBD1 | TRBV5-1 | - | CASSSGQGPYEQYF | TGCGCCAGCAGCTCGGGACAGGGCCCCTACGAGCAGTACTTC
TRBJ2-2 | TRBD1 | TRBV6-1 | - | CASSDHRGAKAINPGELFF | TGTGCCAGCAGTGACCACAGGGGGGCGAAGGCCATAAACCCCGGGGAGCTGTTTTTT
TRBJ2-2 | TRBD2 | TRBV15 | - | CATSRELAGRELFF | TGTGCCACCAGCAGAGAACTAGCGGGGAGGGAGCTGTTTTTT
TRBJ1-2 | TRBD1 | TRBV6-1 | - | CASSGYRGDGYTF | TGTGCCAGCAGTGGTTACAGGGGGGATGGCTACACCTTC
TRBJ1-2 | TRBD1 | TRBV6-5 | - | CASSSREQGADGYTF | TGTGCCAGCAGTTCCCGAGAACAGGGGGCGGATGGCTACACCTTC
TRBJ2-1 | TRBD2 | TRBV30 | - | CAWRTLAGAQQFF | TGTGCCTGGAGAACGCTAGCGGGGGCCCAGCAGTTCTTC
TRBJ2-5 | - | TRBV4-1 | - | CASSQMGRGMETQYF | TGCGCCAGCAGCCAAATGGGTCGAGGGATGGAGACCCAGTACTTC
TRBJ1-6 | TRBD1 | TRBV6-5 | - | CASSYSGQGGSPLHF | TGTGCCAGCAGTTACTCGGGACAGGGAGGGTCACCCCTCCACTTT
TRBJ1-3 | - | TRBV15 | - | CATSRGGTDGSTIYF | TGTGCCACCAGCCGAGGCGGGACGGATGGAAGCACCATATATTTT
TRBJ2-3 | - | TRBV4-1 | - | CASSPLGDTQYF | TGCGCCAGCAGCCCCCTAGGAGATACGCAGTATTTT
TRBJ1-3 | - | TRBV5-1 | - | CASSLEPTGGANAGNTIYF | TGCGCCAGCAGCTTGGAACCGACGGGGGGGGCGAACGCTGGAAACACCATATATTTT
TRBJ1-5 | - | TRBV19 | - | CASSIGGENQPQHF | TGTGCCAGTAGTATAGGGGGGGAAAATCAGCCCCAGCATTTT
TRBJ1-6 | TRBD1 | TRBV7-9 | - | CASSLGRGQGGTNSPLHF | TGTGCCAGCAGCTTAGGTAGGGGACAGGGAGGTACGAATTCACCCCTCCACTTT
TRBJ2-3 | TRBD2 | TRBV9 | - | CASSVGASGGLDTQYF | TGTGCCAGCAGCGTAGGGGCTAGCGGGGGGTTAGATACGCAGTATTTT
TRBJ2-4 | TRBD2 | TRBV9 | - | CASSVDHSGGAANIQYF | TGTGCCAGCAGCGTAGACCATAGCGGGGGGGCGGCCAACATTCAGTACTTC
TRBJ2-7 | TRBD1 | TRBV5-1 | - | CASSLGGQAYEQYF | TGCGCCAGCAGCTTGGGCGGACAGGCCTACGAGCAGTACTTC
TRBJ2-1 | - | TRBV6-6 | - | CASSNHGFANEQFF | TGTGCCAGCAGTAACCACGGGTTCGCCAATGAGCAGTTCTTC
TRBJ1-6 | TRBD1 | TRBV5-4 | once | CASSSPEPQQGANSPLHF | TGTGCCAGCAGCTCACCTGAACCTCAACAGGGGGCCAATTCACCCCTCCACTTT
TRBJ2-7 | TRBD1 | TRBV2 | - | CATSPRGQREQYF | TGTGCCACCTCTCCCAGGGGGCAACGCGAGCAGTACTTC
TRBJ2-3 | TRBD1 | TRBV2 | - | CASRRQGTSTDTQYF | TGTGCCAGCAGAAGACAGGGAACTAGCACAGATACGCAGTATTTT
TRBJ2-7 | - | TRBV5-6 | - | CASSPTAQVVGEQYF | TGTGCCAGCAGCCCGACGGCACAGGTCGTTGGCGAGCAGTACTTC
TRBJ1-2 | TRBD1 | TRBV10-3 | - | CAISDGGQGAYGYTF | TGTGCCATCAGTGATGGGGGACAGGGGGCCTATGGCTACACCTTC